The 21 T cell receptor beta chains in this list originate from one sample, sequenced in a study of beta chain features in type 1 diabetes (dated by TCRdb to the late 2010s). The method behind the library was the immunoSEQ multiplex PCR assay. The entire amount of isolated RNA was reverse transcribed using the High Capacity cDNA Reverse Transcription Kit, so the sequenced TCRB transcripts were expressed ones. TCRdb holds this immuneACCESS table with in-frame rearrangements only. Some clones are missing; in checked studies, unresolved V genes explain under half, and the rest has no known cause. This sample lists 970,000 or so clones; 15% to 20% were detected once. The biggest ten clones account for 0.02% to 0.025% of the sample. Input material: naive CD4+ T cells from blood. Per the publication, the cell subset or site label means: true naive CD4+ T cells. These receptors all come from a woman aged 18-30 years in good health.

This clone was seen more than once but under ten times. The sample holds other DNA sequences that translate to the same CDR3. The chain has TRBV9 and TRBJ2-7, with 11 nucleotides matching TRBD1. The CDR3 contains 14 residues. Germline CDR1 and CDR2: SGDLS and YYNGEE. The V segment lost 4 bases and the J segment 2 bases; nucleotides outside the gene matches: 2. CDR3 amino acids: CASSPGQGAYEQYF. The CDR3 coding sequence is TGTGCCAGCAGCCCGGGACAGGGGGCCTACGAGCAGTACTTC.

Concerning this clone: Other DNA sequences in the same sample also yield this CDR3. The chain has TRBV5-1 and TRBJ2-4; the D is unclear. The CDR3 runs to 13 residues. The V and J ends lost 0 bases and 6 bases respectively, with 7 bases between them. The germline gives CDR1 SGHRS, CDR2 YFSETQ. This chain's CDR3 is CASSLAAGNIQYF. For the CDR3, the DNA is TGCGCCAGCAGCTTGGCCGCCGGAAACATTCAGTACTTC.

The chain recombines TRBV15 with TRBJ1-2, with D maybe TRBD1 (5 bases). CDR3 length equals 16 residues. Trimming took off 5 bases at V and 9 bases at J, with 25 bases between the two ends. Germline assignment: CDR1 LNHNV and CDR2 YYDKDF (reference sequence). The CDR3 region is CATSAGTRTTGYRYTF. CDR3 DNA sequence: TGTGCCACCAGCGCTGGGACGAGGACCACGGGATATCGCTACACCTTC. Drawing the rest from reference TRBV15 and TRBJ1-2, the complete variable domain is DAMVIQNPRYQVTQFGKPVTLSCSQTLNHNVMYWYQQKSSQAPKLLFHYYDKDFNNEADTPDNFQSRRPNTSFCFLDIRSPGLGDTAMYLCATSAGTRTTGYRYTFGSGTRLTVV.

This rearrangement joins TRBV4-1 to TRBJ2-2; TRBD1 agrees at 8 bases. Germline loops: CDR1 MGHRA, CDR2 YSYEKL. Trimming removed 4 bases from V and 6 bases from J; junction bases left unmatched: 16. This CDR3 spans 18 amino acids. CDR3 nucleotide sequence: TGCGCCAGCAGCCCACATTCAGGGGGCGCTTCTAATGCCGGGGAGCTGTTTTTT. It translates to CASSPHSGGASNAGELFF.

The V gene is TRBV27, the J gene TRBJ1-2; possible D gene TRBD1, 6 bases. Germline V lookup: CDR1 MNHEY, CDR2 SMNVEV (reference sequence). V was trimmed by 5 bases and J by 4 bases, leaving 23 bases between them. The length of the CDR3 is 17 residues. The CDR3 here is CASSGGPPANDVYGYTF. In DNA, the CDR3 is TGTGCCAGCAGTGGGGGCCCACCAGCTAACGACGTCTATGGCTACACCTTC.

A single count supports this clone. The V gene is TRBV7-8, the J gene TRBJ2-3; 8 bases align to TRBD2. The trim removed 0 bases at V and 5 bases at J, leaving 7 bases unmatched. The CDR3 spans 16 residues. CDR1 is SGHVS and CDR2 is FQNEAQ in the germline V gene. The CDR3 spells CASSLALGRVVDTQYF. In DNA, the CDR3 is TGTGCCAGCAGCTTAGCGCTCGGGAGGGTGGTAGATACGCAGTATTTT.

The chain combines TRBV4-3 with TRBJ2-3; D could derive from TRBD1 or TRBD2 (5 bases each). The V and J ends lost 1 base and 0 bases respectively, with 11 bases between them. The CDR3 consists of 16 residues. Germline CDR1 reads LGHNA; CDR2 reads YSLEER. The CDR3 region is CASSQGRDRSTDTQYF. CDR3 nucleotides: TGCGCCAGCAGCCAAGGCCGGGACCGGAGCACAGATACGCAGTATTTT.

For this clone: Additional DNA sequences in this sample encode the identical CDR3. V is TRBV28 and J is TRBJ1-1; D not certain. Germline-derived CDR1 and CDR2 are MDHEN and SYDVKM. Trimming removed 6 bases from V and 0 bases from J, with 5 bases in between. There are 12 residues in the CDR3. This CDR3 is CASSLLNTEAFF. As DNA, the CDR3 is TGTGCCAGCAGCCTACTGAACACTGAAGCTTTCTTT.

A word on this clone: Sequence at one end of the junction differs from germline and may be a read error. The same CDR3 also results from other DNA sequences found in this sample. The V call is TRBV7-6, the J call TRBJ2-5; D not certain. The CDR3 is made up of 15 amino acids. CDR1 and CDR2 from the germline V gene are SGHVS and FNYEAQ. The CDR3 here is CASSLAWRRQETQYF. The CDR3 nucleotides are TGTGCCAGCAGTTTAGCTTGGAGACGACAAGAGACCCAGTACTTC.

This clone has just a few counts. Other DNA sequences from this sample encode an identical CDR3 as well. The rearrangement links TRBV28 to TRBJ1-5; no clear D gene. This CDR3 has 11 residues. CDR1 and CDR2 (germline): MDHEN, SYDVKM. The V gene lost 2 bases and the J gene lost 5 bases, with 1 base spanning the gap. The CDR3 protein is CASSLDQPQHF. In DNA form, the CDR3 reads TGTGCCAGCAGTTTAGATCAGCCCCAGCATTTT.

The chain links TRBV6-1 to TRBJ1-2, with D perhaps TRBD1 (6 bases). Germline V gene lookup returns CDR1 MNHNS and CDR2 SASEGT. This CDR3 spans 14 amino acids. V was pared by 4 bases and J by 11 bases, with 20 bases between. The CDR3 spells CASSAPGTSGGYTF. The CDR3 nucleotides are TGTGCCAGCAGTGCGCCCGGGACATCTGGCGGGTACACCTTC.

This clone was seen more than once but under ten times. The V gene is TRBV7-2, the J gene TRBJ1-3; tentative D call: TRBD1 (5 bases). Trimming left V 1 base short and J 4 bases short, with 11 bases between. This CDR3 has 15 residues. CDR1 is SGHTA, CDR2 FQGNSA, per germline. The CDR3 region has the DNA TGTGCCAGCAGCTTAGGGCCAGGGTTAGGAAACACCATATATTTT. Translating gives CASSLGPGLGNTIYF.

This clone was found a few times. The chain joins TRBV18 to TRBJ2-7; 14 bases line up with TRBD2. J lost 6 bases, V lost 3 bases, and 10 bases had no gene match. The germline CDR1 and CDR2 sequences are KGHSH and LQKENI. The CDR3 totals 17 residues. The DNA for the CDR3 is TGTGCCAGCTCACCCCTTTTCCCTGGGACTAGCGGGAGCGAGCAGTACTTC. Translating it yields CASSPLFPGTSGSEQYF.

This clone has just a few counts. The gene calls are TRBV7-3 and TRBJ2-1; maybe TRBD1 (6 bases). The CDR3 spans 12 residues. Germline CDR1 and CDR2: SGHTA and FQGTGA. Trimming pared 5 bases from V and 9 bases from J, leaving 11 bases between. The CDR3: CASSQGGSEQFF. CDR3 nucleotide sequence: TGTGCCAGCAGCCAAGGGGGAAGTGAGCAGTTCTTC. Full variable domain (rest looked up from reference TRBV7-3 and TRBJ2-1): GAGVSQTPSNKVTEKGKYVELRCDPISGHTALYWYRQSLGQGPEFLIYFQGTGAADDSGLPNDRFFAVRPEGSVSTLKIQRTERGDSAVYLCASSQGGSEQFFGPGTRLTVL.

This clone has a handful of counts. The genes are TRBV28 and TRBJ2-2, with D unclear. Germline V gene data show CDR1 as MDHEN and CDR2 as SYDVKM. The V and J ends lost 7 bases and 6 bases respectively, with 6 bases between them. The CDR3 loop spans 11 amino acids. As DNA, the CDR3 is TGTGCCAGCAACAACGCCGGGGAGCTGTTTTTT. This codes for CASNNAGELFF.

This clone was observed a handful of times. V and J are TRBV29-1 and TRBJ1-5; 8 bases agree with TRBD1. This CDR3 is built from 12 residues. V shed 6 bases and J 6 bases; nucleotides not matched to a gene: 4. Germline-derived CDR1 and CDR2 are SQVTM and ANQGSEA. DNA for the CDR3: TGCAGCGTCGGACAGGGCAGTCAGCCCCAGCATTTT. Translated: CSVGQGSQPQHF.

The chain employs TRBV7-2 and TRBJ2-7; a weak D match, TRBD1 (5 bases). CDR1 is SGHTA, CDR2 FQGNSA, per germline. The CDR3 extends over 14 amino acids. V was cut by 2 bases and J by 4 bases, with 12 bases left in between. CDR3 nucleotides: TGTGCCAGCAGCTTAATTGCAGGGTTGTACGAGCAGTACTTC. Translated: CASSLIAGLYEQYF.

The chain joins TRBV11-2 to TRBJ2-1, with TRBD2 matching 10 bases. The J segment lost 8 bases and the V segment lost 6 bases, leaving 16 bases of the junction unmatched. From germline, CDR1 is SGHAT and CDR2 FQNNGV. The CDR3 has 17 residues. This chain's CDR3 is CASSHRWASGSRDEQFF. In DNA, the CDR3 is TGTGCCAGCAGTCATAGGTGGGCTAGCGGGAGTCGGGATGAGCAGTTCTTC.

The V gene is TRBV4-3, the J gene TRBJ2-1; a possible D gene is TRBD1 (5 bases). CDR1 is LGHNA, CDR2 YSLEER, per germline. V was cut by 3 bases and J by 9 bases, with 15 bases left in between. The CDR3 consists of 14 residues. The CDR3 spells CASSHGASTGEQFF. CDR3 DNA sequence: TGCGCCAGCAGCCATGGCGCCTCTACAGGTGAGCAGTTCTTC.

A few counts support this clone. V gene TRBV5-6 combines with J gene TRBJ2-5; 10 bases line up with TRBD1. The germline V gene encodes CDR1 SGHDT and CDR2 YYEEEE. The CDR3 is 15 amino acids. V was clipped by 4 bases and J by 5 bases; unmatched bases: 8. DNA of the CDR3: TGTGCCAGCAGCGGGACCGGGACAGGGGTGGAGACCCAGTACTTC. The encoded protein is CASSGTGTGVETQYF. Complete variable domain (other parts from reference TRBV5-6 and TRBJ2-5): DAGVTQSPTHLIKTRGQQVTLRCSPKSGHDTVSWYQQALGQGPQFIFQYYEEEERQRGNFPDRFSGHQFPNYSSELNVNALLLGDSALYLCASSGTGTGVETQYFGPGTRLLVL.

V usage is TRBV5-4 and J usage is TRBJ1-1; D gene ambiguous. The CDR3 loop spans 13 amino acids. Germline V gene sequence: CDR1 SGHNT, CDR2 YYREEE (reference sequence). Trimming took 0 bases from V and 1 from J, leaving 4 bases between them. CDR3 coding DNA: TGTGCCAGCAGCTTGGAAGGGAACACTGAAGCTTTCTTT. This sequence encodes CASSLEGNTEAFF.